The 13 T cell receptor beta chains below come from one sample, sequenced in a study of blood T cell repertoires in COVID-19. The protocol was immunoSEQ multiplex PCR, while the TCRdb copy is restricted to in-frame clones and leaves out a portion. The table has about 160,000 clones, just over 85% seen once. Sequencing was performed on peripheral blood. All receptors come from a man between 50 and 59 years old with active or convalescent COVID-19.

This rearrangement joins TRBV6-5 to TRBJ2-5; 11 bases map to TRBD2. V dropped 10 bases and J dropped 4; count of bases not matched to a gene: 5. Germline CDR1 and CDR2: MNHEY and SVGAGI. This CDR3 contains 13 residues. The CDR3 loop reads CATLAGGLETQYF. The CDR3 coding sequence is TGTGCCACCTTAGCGGGGGGGCTAGAGACCCAGTACTTC.

The table lists this clone with a count of one. V gene TRBV5-1 combines with J gene TRBJ1-3; D gene uncertain. The germline V gene encodes CDR1 SGHRS and CDR2 YFSETQ. The V end was cut by 0 bases, the J end by 0 bases, with 16 bases between. CDR3 length: 18 residues. The CDR3: CASSLVTAGYLSGNTIYF. The CDR3 bases are TGCGCCAGCAGCTTGGTTACAGCTGGATATCTCTCTGGAAACACCATATATTTT.

CDR3 region: CASSYHRGGDQSGYTF. CDR3 sequence (DNA): TGTGCCAGCAGTTACCACCGGGGGGGGGATCAAAGTGGCTACACCTTC. The rearrangement uses TRBV6-6 and TRBJ1-2; maybe TRBD1 (5 bases). Trimming removed 2 bases from V and 7 bases from J, with 20 bases in between. The CDR3 is 16 residues long. CDR1 MNHNY and CDR2 SVGAGI come from the germline V gene (reference sequence).

This clone was counted a single time. The genes are TRBV10-1 and TRBJ1-2, with TRBD1 matching over 7 bases. The V segment lost 0 bases and the J segment 6 bases; nucleotides outside the gene matches: 13. The CDR3 covers 17 residues. Germline values: CDR1 WNHNN, CDR2 SYGVQD (reference sequence). CDR3 sequence reads: CASSESRAGQDSNGYTF. The CDR3 coding sequence is TGCGCCAGCAGTGAGTCGAGGGCAGGACAGGATTCGAATGGCTACACCTTC.

This sequence joins TRBV2 and TRBJ1-1, with TRBD1 as a possible D gene (6 bases). This CDR3 region has 11 residues. CDR1 and CDR2 from the germline V gene are SNHLY and FYNNEI. V was trimmed by 10 bases and J by 3 bases, leaving 9 bases between them. CDR3 coding DNA: TGTGCCAAAAACAGGGACACTGAAGCTTTCTTT. Encoded protein: CAKNRDTEAFF. The entire variable domain, with the rest obtained from reference TRBV2 and TRBJ1-1, is as follows: EPEVTQTPSHQVTQMGQEVILRCVPISNHLYFYWYRQILGQKVEFLVSFYNNEISEKSEIFDDQFSVERPDGSNFTLKIRSTKLEDSAMYFCAKNRDTEAFFGQGTRLTVV.

The chain uses TRBV15 and TRBJ1-3; D unresolved. Trimming shortened V by 0 bases and J by 2 bases, and 11 bases separated the two germline ends. CDR1 LNHNV and CDR2 YYDKDF come from the germline V gene (reference sequence). CDR3 length: 16 residues. CDR3 sequence: CATSRDYKRAGNTIYF. The CDR3 DNA is TGTGCCACCAGCAGAGACTATAAGAGGGCTGGAAACACCATATATTTT.

The chain links TRBV10-3 to TRBJ1-5; D might be TRBD1 (6 bases). Per the germline V gene, CDR1 is ENHRY and CDR2 is SYGVKD. The ends were cut back, 6 bases at V and 5 bases at J, with 11 bases in the middle. This CDR3 is built from 13 residues. CDR3 protein: CAISPWTDQPQHF. In nucleotides, the CDR3 is TGTGCCATCAGCCCCTGGACAGATCAGCCCCAGCATTTT.

This chain connects TRBV5-8 to TRBJ2-1, with TRBD1 matching 11 bases. The length of the CDR3 is 17 residues. Germline lookup yields CDR1 SGHTS and CDR2 YDEGEE. Trimming removed 3 bases from V and 7 bases from J; junction bases left unmatched: 12. The DNA of the CDR3 is TGTGCCAGCAGCTCACCGACCGGGACAGGGGGTATTAATGAGCAGTTCTTC. Encoded protein: CASSSPTGTGGINEQFF. Together with reference TRBV5-8 and TRBJ2-1, the CDR3 gives the full variable domain: EAGVTQSPTHLIKTRGQQATLRCSPISGHTSVYWYQQALGLGLQFLLWYDEGEERNRGNFPPRFSGRQFPNYSSELNVNALELEDSALYLCASSSPTGTGGINEQFFGPGTRLTVL.

The chain is built from TRBV5-1 and TRBJ1-2; D gene uncertain. This CDR3 region has 14 residues. The V and J ends lost 3 bases and 4 bases respectively, with 13 bases between them. Germline assignment: CDR1 SGHRS and CDR2 YFSETQ. The CDR3 reads CASSSQTGVYGYTF. The CDR3 DNA follows: TGCGCCAGCAGCTCTCAGACCGGGGTCTATGGCTACACCTTC.

This clone was picked up a small number of times. The chain employs TRBV21-1 and TRBJ2-5; no check of the table's D call, TRBD1, against the DNA was made. TRBV21-1 is a listed pseudogene. The CDR3 length is 13 residues. The CDR3 nucleotides read TGTGCCAGCAGCATCCGACAGCAAGAGACCCAGTACTTC. Encoded protein: CASSIRQQETQYF.

CDR3 region: CASSLAGQKRTGNTIYF. The CDR3 DNA reads as TGTGCCAGCAGCTTAGCTGGACAGAAAAGAACTGGAAACACCATATATTTT. This chain links TRBV7-9 with TRBJ1-3; D possibly corresponds to TRBD1 (6 bases). Trimming shortened V by 0 bases and J by 2 bases, and 14 bases separated the two germline ends. The germline V gene encodes CDR1 SEHNR and CDR2 FQNEAQ (reference sequence). The CDR3 has 17 amino acids.

This chain links TRBV7-2 with TRBJ2-1, with 7 bases identical to TRBD1. V lost 5 bases and J lost 3; bases outside the gene matches: 7. Germline-derived CDR1 and CDR2 are SGHTA and FQGNSA. The CDR3 runs 15 residues. CDR3 nucleotide sequence: TGTGCCAGCAGCCGGACAGGCGCTAACTACAATGAGCAGTTCTTC. Protein product: CASSRTGANYNEQFF.

V is TRBV2 and J is TRBJ1-5; possible D gene TRBD1, 5 bases. Germline V gives CDR1 SNHLY, CDR2 FYNNEI. CDR3 length equals 17 residues. V lost 6 bases, J lost 4 bases, and 22 bases lay in between. The CDR3 coding sequence is TGTGCCAGCAGCGGTCGGTACCGGGACTTACTAAATCAGCCCCAGCATTTT. It translates to CASSGRYRDLLNQPQHF.